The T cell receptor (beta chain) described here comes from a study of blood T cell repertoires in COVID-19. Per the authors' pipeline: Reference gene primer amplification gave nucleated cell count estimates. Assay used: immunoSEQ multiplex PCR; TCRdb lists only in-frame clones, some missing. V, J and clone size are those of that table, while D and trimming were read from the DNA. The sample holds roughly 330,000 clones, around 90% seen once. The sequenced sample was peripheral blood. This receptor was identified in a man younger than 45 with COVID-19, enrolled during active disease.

CDR3 bases: TGTGCCAGCAGCCATTACAGGATCTATGGCTACACCTTC. It is translated as CASSHYRIYGYTF. The chain joins TRBV3-1 (or the pseudogene TRBV3-2) to TRBJ1-2; maybe TRBD1 (5 bases). The CDR3 length is 13 residues. Germline V gives CDR1 LGHDT, CDR2 YNNKEL (reference sequence). Trimming pared 3 bases from V and 4 bases from J, leaving 9 bases between.